This TCR beta chain was recovered during a study of Ad26.COV2.S vaccination and SARS-CoV-2 variants (dated by TCRdb to the early 2020s). A note on the overall study: Donors in the vaccine arm were drawn from COV1001, a multicentre, randomized, double-blind, placebo-controlled phase I-IIa trial testing Ad26.COV2.S in healthy adults. Ad26.COV2.S was administered intramuscularly at a dose of 5x10^10 or 1x10^11 viral particles, either as one shot or as two shots given 56 days apart. TCRbeta repertoire sequencing served as the tool for gauging how specific and how broad the SARS-CoV-2-reactive T cell receptors were following Ad26.COV2.S vaccination. Investigators did not know the trial group allocation while performing experiments and assessing outcomes. Participants in the trial were split at random into five groups of five each, receiving low-dose or high-dose Ad26.COV2.S once or twice, or else placebo on both occasions. A total of roughly 30 samples were included in the TCR-sequenced set, comprising roughly 20 Ad26.COV2.S vaccine recipients, 5 placebo recipients and 8 SARS-CoV-2 convalescent individuals.

The meaning of the sample's treatment or condition label: 15 to 20 received Ad26.COV2.S at low or high dose, single or two shots; about five received placebo; per-sample allocation not given. Repertoires of vaccine and placebo recipients were sequenced from samples taken on day 63 after the first injection. Between 29 July and 7 August 2020, Cohort 1b enrolled 20 to 30 adults aged 18-55 years at one site in Boston, USA. Ad26.COV2.S was a replication-incompetent adenovirus type 26 vector expressing a prefusion-stabilized SARS-CoV-2 spike protein from the original Wuhan strain. The immunoSEQ Assay was the method used to sequence TCRbeta CDR3 regions. After extraction, genomic DNA underwent amplification by bias-controlled multiplex PCR, followed by high-throughput sequencing. The published analysis was carried out like this. To quantify the absolute abundance of each unique TCRbeta CDR3 region, sequences were collapsed and filtered. T cell fraction was estimated by normalization of TCRbeta template counts to usable DNA, with usable DNA being measured through amplification of reference genes present in all nucleated cells. Repertoire TCRs were annotated as SARS-CoV-2-specific by exact matching of V gene, CDR3 amino acid sequence and J gene to a known reactive TCR set. The reference SARS-CoV-2 TCR set was obtained from MIRA and was filtered for enrichment in COVID-19-positive ImmuneCODE repertoires, whereby public or cross-reactive TCRs were removed. Based on the MIRA antigens, annotated TCRs were further analysed at the level of specific ORF or position within ORF. Breadth was defined as annotated unique rearrangements over total unique productive rearrangements; depth was the summed frequency of those rearrangements. Two-sided Wilcoxon rank-sum tests were applied when comparing TCR breadth between groups. In TCRdb, the immuneACCESS table is reduced to in-frame sequences with V and J assigned. These tables do not hold every clone; where another copy was compared, an unresolved V gene accounts for under half, and the others remain unexplained. V, J and clone size are taken as reported in that table, and D and trimming were inferred from the DNA itself. This sample lists approximately 250,000 clones; 70% to 90% were detected once. Just under 3% of the sample is held by the ten biggest clonotypes.

Results and caveats for the whole study, not just this receptor: It was noted by the authors that total T cell responses may have been underestimated by the TCR breadth and depth analyses. Higher spike-specific TCR breadth was observed in Ad26.COV2.S recipients than in placebo recipients (P = 0.0014). Vaccine and placebo recipients had comparable non-spike TCR breadth, which fits with the vaccine containing only spike. After vaccination, spike-specific CD8+ and CD4+ T cell responses were reported to show substantial breadth. The study was not powered for comparison of responses between vaccine doses or regimens.

As to this clone: Its recognized antigen is unknown. No base quality values were provided; no much bigger clone lies one nucleotide off.

Sample: peripheral blood, taken in a trial of Ad26.COV2.S vaccine versus placebo. The origin of this receptor is a person between 18 and 59 years old who received the Ad26.COV2.S COVID-19 vaccine or a placebo.

The nucleotide sequence reads TGTGCTAGTGGTTTGCCCTCGGGACAGAACACCGGGGAGCTGTTTTTT. Its coded protein is CASGLPSGQNTGELFF. The rearranged chain carries TRBV12-5 and TRBJ2-2; the D gene is perhaps TRBD1, from 6 matching bases. Based on the germline V gene, the CDR1 and CDR2 sequences are LGHNT and FRNRAP. Deletion took 2 bases off V and 1 base off J, with a span of 11 bases between the germline ends. The CDR3 numbers 16 residues from cysteine through phenylalanine. The read is trimmed to its CDR3 DNA, 48 bases read in frame from base 1. Supplemented by the reference TRBV12-5 and TRBJ2-2 proteins around the CDR3, the complete variable domain is DARVTQTPRHKVTEMGQEVTMRCQPILGHNTVFWYRQTMMQGLELLAYFRNRAPLDDSGMPKDRFSAEMPDATLATLKIQPSEPRDSAVYFCASGLPSGQNTGELFFGEGSRLTVL.